What follows describes a single T cell receptor (beta chain). Its antigen is currently unknown. The PCR made use of 60 Vbeta and 13 Jbeta primers. Sequenced by immunoSEQ multiplex PCR; TCRdb stores in-frame clones only, minus some. This table has some 190,000 clones, 82% appearing once. This entry belongs to a study of cytomegalovirus exposure and HLA in healthy donors. Study background: About 180 million T cells yielded some 100 million unique TCR beta sequences, as an earlier analysis found. Whole-study results and caveats: Earlier results showed most TCR beta V segments being productive about 87% or about 30% of the time.

Per the germline V gene, CDR1 is MDHEN and CDR2 is SYDVKM. The ends lost 1 base at V and 0 bases at J; junction bases unmatched: 7. CDR3 length equals 18 residues. The chain joins TRBV28 to TRBJ2-7; the match to TRBD2 covers 12 bases. This clonotype originated in a man aged 40-49 years in good health and CMV-seronegative. The sample was PBMCs. CDR3 DNA: TGTGCCAGCAGTTTATTCGTACTGACTAGCGGGGGCTCCTACGAGCAGTACTTC. Translating it yields CASSLFVLTSGGSYEQYF.